This TCR beta chain was captured by sequencing in a study of Graves' ophthalmopathy and Graves' hyperthyroidism. This CDR3 region has 14 residues. Germline V gene sequence: CDR1 ENHRY, CDR2 SYGVKD. Overall study findings and caveats: Stable hyperthyroidism and ophthalmopathy were told apart by a 13-signature model, which achieved less than 90% sensitivity and around 80% specificity. Most expanded thyroid clonotypes above 0.001 frequency also appeared in blood.

Each hyperthyroidism patient was newly diagnosed, with under 2 months' duration, and aged 18 to 65. None of the included patients had other autoimmune diseases, uncontrolled infections, pregnancy or lactation, as these led to exclusion. Comment on this clonotype: Its antigen is undetermined.

RNA transcripts provided the template for amplifying TCR beta CDR3 regions. The library came from an HTBI-primed first-round RT-PCR and a second-round multiplex PCR. TCRdb passed the multiplex PCR reads through MiXCR, listing each CDR3 protein once. The sample contains over a million distinct CDR3 sequences, approximately 35% of which appear only once. This sequence originates from an adult man with Graves' hyperthyroidism. Material: peripheral blood or thyroid tissue (not recorded which). This sequence joins TRBV10-3 and TRBJ2-7; D is perhaps TRBD1 (5 bases). The CDR3 nucleotides read TGTGCGACCTATCCGGACCAGGGCATCTACGAGCAGTACTTC. Its translation is CATYPDQGIYEQYF.